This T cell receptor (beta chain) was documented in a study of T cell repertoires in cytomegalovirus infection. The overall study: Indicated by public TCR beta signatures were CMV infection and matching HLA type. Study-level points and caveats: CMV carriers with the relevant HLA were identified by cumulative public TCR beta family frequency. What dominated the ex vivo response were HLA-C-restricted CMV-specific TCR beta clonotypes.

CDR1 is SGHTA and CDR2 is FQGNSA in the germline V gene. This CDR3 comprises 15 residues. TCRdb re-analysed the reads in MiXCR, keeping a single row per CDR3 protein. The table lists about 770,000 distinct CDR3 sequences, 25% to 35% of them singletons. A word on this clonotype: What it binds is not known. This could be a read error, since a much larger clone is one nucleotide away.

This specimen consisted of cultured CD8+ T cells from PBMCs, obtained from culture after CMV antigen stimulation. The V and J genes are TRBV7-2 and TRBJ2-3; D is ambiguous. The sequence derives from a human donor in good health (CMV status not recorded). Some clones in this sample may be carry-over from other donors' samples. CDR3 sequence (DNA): TGTGCCAACAGCTTAATAGCCGGGAGCACAGATACGCAGTATTTT. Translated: CANSLIAGSTDTQYF.